This T cell receptor (beta chain) was retrieved from a study of T-cell reconstitution after alpha-beta-depleted transplantation in children. A library of TCRbeta sequences, prepared with unique molecular identifiers, was generated. TCRdb reprocessed the PCR reads with MiXCR, giving one entry per CDR3 protein. The table lists 300,000 or so distinct CDR3 sequences, around 9.6% of them singletons. V lost 4 bases, J lost 3 bases, and 16 bases lay in between. Germline V lookup: CDR1 SEHNR, CDR2 FQNEAQ (reference sequence). This CDR3 spans 15 amino acids. V is TRBV7-9 and J is TRBJ2-7, with D possibly TRBD1 on 6 matching bases. The receptor was isolated from a human donor who donated a stem cell graft to a child with SCID. The starting material was PBMCs from the stem cell graft donor, obtained from the stem cell graft. CDR3 sequence reads: CASSSEGQGIYEQYF. CDR3 coding DNA: TGTGCCAGCAGCTCAGAAGGTCAGGGGATCTACGAGCAGTACTTC. The variable domain in full, completed from reference TRBV7-9 and TRBJ2-7, reads DTGVSQNPRHKITKRGQNVTFRCDPISEHNRLYWYRQTLGQGPEFLTYFQNEAQLEKSRLLSDRFSAERPKGSFSTLEIQRTEQGDSAMYLCASSSEGQGIYEQYFGPGTRLTVT.